This T cell receptor beta chain was recorded in a study of blood T cell repertoires in COVID-19. Study-wide background: T cells, B-cell-depleted T cells, or PBMCs provided the cDNA or gDNA that served as material.

Data came from immunoSEQ multiplex PCR; TCRdb stores just in-frame clones and leaves some out. Of tens of thousands of clones listed, 80% were seen once; the top ten hold around a sixth. CDR1 MNHEY and CDR2 SMNVEV come from the germline V gene (reference sequence). Germline trimming cut 5 bases from V and 4 bases from J; bases unmatched to any gene: 7. The CDR3 has 14 residues. The chain has TRBV27 and TRBJ2-7, with TRBD2 identical over 8 bases. The specimen was peripheral blood. The source of this sequence is a woman aged 80 or older with active or convalescent COVID-19. DNA of the CDR3: TGTGCCAGCAGTCGTCTAGCGGGCGGGTACGAGCAGTACTTC. Protein product: CASSRLAGGYEQYF.